The rows below give T cell receptor beta chains drawn from one sample of a study of cytomegalovirus exposure and HLA in healthy donors. The table came from immunoSEQ multiplex PCR; TCRdb's copy has only in-frame clones and leaves some out. The sample records roughly 100,000 clones, 71% being singletons. The sequenced sample consisted of PBMCs. The receptors come from a female donor in good health and CMV-seronegative. Both conserved end residues are part of each CDR3. The D gene is left open where the match is weak. Rows may omit the clone size; those that give it use once, few, many or a size class.

cdr3_aa	cdr3_nt	j_call	clone_size	cdr3_length	v_call	d_call
CASSIDLSGRASGTQYF	TGTGCCAGTAGTATAGATCTCAGTGGGAGGGCCAGTGGGACCCAGTACTTC	TRBJ2-5	-	17	TRBV19	TRBD2
CAIIAGTSGTGELFF	TGTGCCATCATCGCCGGGACTAGCGGCACCGGGGAGCTGTTTTTT	TRBJ2-2	once	15	TRBV10-3	TRBD2
CASSLAGRGQETQYF	TGTGCCAGCAGCTTGGCTGGGAGGGGGCAAGAGACCCAGTACTTC	TRBJ2-5	few	15	TRBV5-6	-
CARRRRGGSEAFF	TGTGCCAGACGGCGACGGGGGGGGTCTGAAGCTTTCTTT	TRBJ1-1	-	13	TRBV2	-
CASSQDSRNTGELFF	TGTGCCAGCAGCCAAGATTCCAGAAACACCGGGGAGCTGTTTTTT	TRBJ2-2	-	15	TRBV4-2	-
CAIHSRRMNTEAFF	TGTGCCATACACTCGAGGCGGATGAACACTGAAGCTTTCTTT	TRBJ1-1	once	14	TRBV28	-
CASSQHSVLNTEAFF	TGTGCCAGCAGCCAACATTCAGTCCTGAACACTGAAGCTTTCTTT	TRBJ1-1	few	15	TRBV14	-
CASSLDRGGETQYF	TGCGCCAGCAGCTTGGACAGGGGGGGAGAGACCCAGTACTTC	TRBJ2-5	-	14	TRBV5-1	-
CASSQLDRAAYEQYF	TGTGCCAGCAGTCAGTTGGACAGGGCGGCCTACGAGCAGTACTTC	TRBJ2-7	once	15	TRBV6-5	TRBD1
CASRKPGGGYGYTF	TGTGCCAGCAGGAAACCAGGGGGCGGCTATGGCTACACCTTC	TRBJ1-2	-	14	TRBV2	TRBD1
CASSGTSVYNEQFF	TGTGCCAGCAGTGGGACTAGCGTTTACAATGAGCAGTTCTTC	TRBJ2-1	-	14	TRBV2	TRBD2
CAWSWRLGRGQETQYF	TGTGCCTGGAGTTGGAGGTTGGGCAGGGGCCAAGAGACCCAGTACTTC	TRBJ2-5	few	16	TRBV30	-
CASSPGQGVVTEAFF	TGTGCCAGCTCACCAGGACAGGGGGTGGTCACTGAAGCTTTCTTT	TRBJ1-1	-	15	TRBV18	TRBD1
CASSLEGVINEQFF	TGTGCCAGCAGCTTAGAGGGAGTTATCAATGAGCAGTTCTTC	TRBJ2-1	-	14	TRBV11-2	-
CSDRLAGEETQYF	TGCAGCGATAGACTAGCGGGCGAAGAGACCCAGTACTTC	TRBJ2-5	-	13	TRBV29-1	TRBD2
CASSLLAGGGNEQFF	TGCGCCAGCAGCCTACTAGCGGGAGGGGGCAATGAGCAGTTCTTC	TRBJ2-1	-	15	TRBV4-3	TRBD2
CASTLTLANNEQFF	TGTGCCAGCACCTTAACACTAGCGAACAATGAGCAGTTCTTC	TRBJ2-1	-	14	TRBV5-8	TRBD2
CASRFAGSGNTIYF	TGTGCCAGTAGGTTCGCGGGCTCTGGAAACACCATATATTTT	TRBJ1-3	-	14	TRBV19	-
CASSGGIITDTQYF	TGTGCCAGCAGTGGAGGGATTATCACAGATACGCAGTATTTT	TRBJ2-3	few	14	TRBV25-1	-
CASSIRTGRGVDTQYF	TGTGCCAGTAGTATCAGAACAGGGAGGGGTGTAGATACGCAGTATTTT	TRBJ2-3	-	16	TRBV19	-
CASYKGLGQVQETQYF	TGTGCCAGCTACAAGGGACTAGGGCAGGTCCAAGAGACCCAGTACTTC	TRBJ2-5	-	16	TRBV18	TRBD2
CATRVGLSSYEQYF	TGTGCCACCAGGGTAGGACTCTCCTCCTACGAGCAGTACTTC	TRBJ2-7	-	14	TRBV15	-
CASSMEDEKLFF	TGTGCCAGCAGCATGGAGGATGAAAAACTGTTTTTT	TRBJ1-4	-	12	TRBV11-3	-
CAWSVETAYNSPLHF	TGTGCCTGGAGTGTAGAGACAGCCTATAATTCACCCCTCCACTTT	TRBJ1-6	few	15	TRBV30	-
CASSLRDRAGGELFF	TGTGCCAGCAGCTTAAGGGACAGGGCTGGCGGGGAGCTGTTTTTT	TRBJ2-2	-	15	TRBV7-3	TRBD1
CASSVGTYQGEQFF	TGTGCCAGCAGCGTCGGGACATATCAGGGTGAGCAGTTCTTC	TRBJ2-1	-	14	TRBV9	-
CASSHGLGGIENEQFF	TGCGCCAGCAGCCACGGCCTAGGAGGGATCGAAAATGAGCAGTTCTTC	TRBJ2-1	-	16	TRBV4-1	-
CASSPLSGGGDTQYF	TGTGCCAGCAGCCCCCTTAGCGGGGGGGGAGATACGCAGTATTTT	TRBJ2-3	-	15	TRBV7-6	TRBD2
CASSPSSGSLRNEQYF	TGCGCCAGCAGCCCAAGTAGCGGGAGTTTGAGGAACGAGCAGTACTTC	TRBJ2-7	-	16	TRBV5-1	TRBD2
CASSLLSGASTDTQYF	TGTGCCAGCAGCTTATTAAGCGGGGCTAGCACAGATACGCAGTATTTT	TRBJ2-3	-	16	TRBV7-2	TRBD2
CASSLGDSYSGANVLTF	TGCGCCAGCAGCTTGGGGGACAGCTACTCTGGGGCCAACGTCCTGACTTTC	TRBJ2-6	-	17	TRBV5-1	TRBD1
CASSVMRVRGVPDNTEAFF	TGTGCCAGCAGTGTAATGAGGGTCCGCGGCGTACCCGATAACACTGAAGCTTTCTTT	TRBJ1-1	-	19	TRBV6-4	-
CASSSSSGKSTGELFF	TGTGCCAGCAGTTCTTCTAGCGGGAAAAGCACCGGGGAGCTGTTTTTT	TRBJ2-2	few	16	TRBV6-6	TRBD2
CASSLGSGNTEAFF	TGTGCCAGCAGCTTAGGCTCAGGGAACACTGAAGCTTTCTTT	TRBJ1-1	-	14	TRBV7-6	-
CASSQMQGLGEQYF	TGCGCCAGCAGCCAAATGCAGGGCTTGGGCGAGCAGTACTTC	TRBJ2-7	-	14	TRBV4-1	-
CASSLGTADNEQFF	TGTGCCAGCAGCTTAGGGACAGCGGACAATGAGCAGTTCTTC	TRBJ2-1	-	14	TRBV7-8	-
CASSLAGGPSYEQYF	TGTGCCAGCAGCTTAGCGGGCGGGCCTTCCTACGAGCAGTACTTC	TRBJ2-7	few	15	TRBV7-8	-
CASSRTSLDTQYF	TGTGCCAGCAGCCGGACATCATTAGATACGCAGTATTTT	TRBJ2-3	-	13	TRBV5-4	-
CASRDRGNNEQFF	TGTGCCAGCAGGGACAGGGGTAACAATGAGCAGTTCTTC	TRBJ2-1	few	13	TRBV11-2	TRBD1
CASSYSGASDEQYF	TGTGCCAGCAGTTACTCTGGTGCGTCCGACGAGCAGTACTTC	TRBJ2-7	-	14	TRBV6-6	-
CASSVGGTSSYNEQFF	TGTGCCAGCAGCGTAGGGGGGACTTCCTCCTACAATGAGCAGTTCTTC	TRBJ2-1	-	16	TRBV9	-
CASSLDLPGGAKLFF	TGTGCCAGCAGCTTAGATCTTCCCGGAGGGGCAAAACTGTTTTTT	TRBJ1-4	-	15	TRBV11-3	-
CASSLDRTFYYGYTF	TGTGCCAGCAGCTTGGACAGGACCTTCTACTATGGCTACACCTTC	TRBJ1-2	-	15	TRBV5-4	-
CSVDGLAEETQYF	TGCAGCGTTGATGGACTAGCGGAGGAGACCCAGTACTTC	TRBJ2-5	-	13	TRBV29-1	TRBD2
CAWWGANTGELFF	TGTGCCTGGTGGGGAGCGAACACCGGGGAGCTGTTTTTT	TRBJ2-2	once	13	TRBV30	-
CSVAAGGPEAFF	TGCAGCGTTGCCGCCGGAGGGCCTGAAGCTTTCTTT	TRBJ1-1	-	12	TRBV29-1	-
CASSLASGTPYEQYF	TGTGCCAGCAGCTTAGCCAGCGGGACCCCCTACGAGCAGTACTTC	TRBJ2-7	-	15	TRBV7-3	TRBD2
CASSSAGEGPHEQYF	TGTGCCAGCAGCTCAGCTGGGGAGGGCCCCCACGAGCAGTACTTC	TRBJ2-7	-	15	TRBV7-9	TRBD2
CAISDHAEYEQYF	TGTGCCATCAGTGATCACGCGGAATACGAGCAGTACTTC	TRBJ2-7	-	13	TRBV10-3	-
CASSLYFLGMRGSTYEQYF	TGTGCCAGCAGTTTATATTTTCTGGGTATGAGAGGATCAACCTACGAGCAGTACTTC	TRBJ2-7	-	19	TRBV27	-
CASSVDGGSLFGGAFF	TGTGCCAGCAGCGTAGATGGCGGCAGCCTTTTCGGGGGAGCTTTCTTT	TRBJ1-1	few	16	TRBV9	-
CASKRTANTEAFF	TGTGCCAGTAAACGGACAGCGAACACTGAAGCTTTCTTT	TRBJ1-1	-	13	TRBV19	-
CTPSDGPSGESYEQYF	TGCACCCCATCCGATGGTCCTAGCGGCGAAAGCTACGAGCAGTACTTC	TRBJ2-7	few	16	TRBV1	-
CASSLQGANGYTF	TGTGCCAGCAGCCTACAGGGGGCTAATGGCTACACCTTC	TRBJ1-2	few	13	TRBV7-6	TRBD1
CSVEARGLAEEEQYF	TGCAGCGTTGAAGCACGTGGTCTAGCGGAAGAAGAGCAGTACTTC	TRBJ2-7	-	15	TRBV29-1	TRBD2